This TCR beta chain was recovered during a study of blood T cell repertoires in COVID-19. Overall study: Sites across the United States, Italy and Spain contributed samples from acute and convalescent COVID-19. PBMCs, B-cell-depleted T cells, or T cells were the source of the cDNA or gDNA that made up the material.

Authors' analysis steps: Estimation of nucleated cell counts relied on the amplification of reference gene primers. Libraries were prepared by immunoSEQ multiplex PCR; TCRdb keeps only in-frame clonotypes and omits some of them. V, J and clone size are those of that table, while D and trimming were read from the DNA. The sample has over 200,000 clones; more than 85% are singletons. Ten or more counts support this clone. Trimming took 5 bases from V and 7 from J, leaving 23 bases between them. The CDR3 is 16 residues long. CDR1 and CDR2 from the germline V gene are SGHAT and FQNNGV. Input material: peripheral blood. The gene calls are TRBV11-2 and TRBJ2-5; TRBD2 might be the D (6 bases). The origin of this receptor is a man between 35 and 55 years old with active or convalescent COVID-19. The CDR3 nucleotides are TGTGCCAGCAGCCCGACGTGGGTAGCGGAACCCGGGACCCAGTACTTC. It codes for CASSPTWVAEPGTQYF.